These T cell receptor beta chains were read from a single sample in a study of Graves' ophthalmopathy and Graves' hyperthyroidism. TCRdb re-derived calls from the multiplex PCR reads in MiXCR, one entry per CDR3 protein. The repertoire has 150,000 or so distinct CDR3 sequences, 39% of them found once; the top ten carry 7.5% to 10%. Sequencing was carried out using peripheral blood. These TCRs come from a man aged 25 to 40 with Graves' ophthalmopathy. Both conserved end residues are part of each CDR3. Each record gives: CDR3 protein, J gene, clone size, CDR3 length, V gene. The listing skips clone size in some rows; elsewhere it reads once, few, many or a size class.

CDR3aa: CASSYDRQGARYEQYF; j_gene: TRBJ2-7; abundance: many; len: 16; v_gene: TRBV6-2/TRBV6-3
CDR3aa: CATSDSLETQYF; j_gene: TRBJ2-5; abundance: -; len: 12; v_gene: TRBV24-1
CDR3aa: CASIKGSTGELFF; j_gene: TRBJ2-2; abundance: many; len: 13; v_gene: TRBV12-5
CDR3aa: CASSQTVSGAGGELFF; j_gene: TRBJ2-2; abundance: many; len: 16; v_gene: TRBV4-1
CDR3aa: CASAAGTENSPLHF; j_gene: TRBJ1-6; abundance: -; len: 14; v_gene: TRBV7-8
CDR3aa: CASSRGHLSGYTF; j_gene: TRBJ1-2; abundance: -; len: 13; v_gene: TRBV12-3/TRBV12-4
CDR3aa: CASSPYQIRRSSGNTIYF; j_gene: TRBJ1-3; abundance: many; len: 18; v_gene: TRBV11-2
CDR3aa: CASLGWRGTEAFF; j_gene: TRBJ1-1; abundance: -; len: 13; v_gene: TRBV12-3/TRBV12-4
CDR3aa: CASSLDSVRVNTEAFF; j_gene: TRBJ1-1; abundance: -; len: 16; v_gene: TRBV5-1
CDR3aa: CISGRAETGELFF; j_gene: TRBJ2-2; abundance: many; len: 13; v_gene: TRBV7-2
CDR3aa: CASRGPRQSNTGELFF; j_gene: TRBJ2-2; abundance: -; len: 16; v_gene: TRBV6-2/TRBV6-3
CDR3aa: CASSTSTGEFFYGYTF; j_gene: TRBJ1-2; abundance: -; len: 16; v_gene: TRBV19
CDR3aa: CASSPRRAQGGGYTF; j_gene: TRBJ1-2; abundance: many; len: 15; v_gene: TRBV5-1
CDR3aa: CASSSSPLAGNQYF; j_gene: TRBJ2-5; abundance: few; len: 14; v_gene: TRBV28
CDR3aa: CASSYTHRAAFF; j_gene: TRBJ1-1; abundance: -; len: 12; v_gene: TRBV28
CDR3aa: CSARPSGNMEQYF; j_gene: TRBJ2-7; abundance: few; len: 13; v_gene: TRBV20-1
CDR3aa: CASSLGQQPQHF; j_gene: TRBJ1-5; abundance: few; len: 12; v_gene: TRBV7-2
CDR3aa: CASSYLGQGGTEAFF; j_gene: TRBJ1-1; abundance: -; len: 15; v_gene: TRBV2
CDR3aa: CASSFTGNSPLHF; j_gene: TRBJ1-6; abundance: -; len: 13; v_gene: TRBV11-3
CDR3aa: CASSEQLYEQYF; j_gene: TRBJ2-7; abundance: -; len: 12; v_gene: TRBV2
CDR3aa: CASSQDSGYNQPQHF; j_gene: TRBJ1-5; abundance: many; len: 15; v_gene: TRBV4-1
CDR3aa: CASSPHRGRETQYF; j_gene: TRBJ2-5; abundance: -; len: 14; v_gene: TRBV7-3
CDR3aa: CSLAGANPYEQYF; j_gene: TRBJ2-7; abundance: many; len: 13; v_gene: TRBV20-1
CDR3aa: CSATAGTTQDEQYF; j_gene: TRBJ2-7; abundance: -; len: 14; v_gene: TRBV20-1
CDR3aa: CASSPTGVEGQPQHF; j_gene: TRBJ1-5; abundance: many; len: 15; v_gene: TRBV4-1
CDR3aa: CASSTTGAGELFF; j_gene: TRBJ2-2; abundance: many; len: 13; v_gene: TRBV18
CDR3aa: CASSHQGKGGRAHNEQFF; j_gene: TRBJ2-1; abundance: many; len: 18; v_gene: TRBV18
CDR3aa: CASSLNARRNQPQHF; j_gene: TRBJ1-5; abundance: -; len: 15; v_gene: TRBV6-1
CDR3aa: CASSFIGGYGYTF; j_gene: TRBJ1-2; abundance: -; len: 13; v_gene: TRBV7-2
CDR3aa: CASRGLGILFDELAKNIQYF; j_gene: TRBJ2-4; abundance: many; len: 20; v_gene: TRBV2
CDR3aa: CASREHSQGLRPQHF; j_gene: TRBJ1-5; abundance: many; len: 15; v_gene: TRBV6-2/TRBV6-3
CDR3aa: CASSWGTDYEQYF; j_gene: TRBJ2-7; abundance: -; len: 13; v_gene: TRBV12-3/TRBV12-4
CDR3aa: CASRSGTSRYEQYF; j_gene: TRBJ2-7; abundance: -; len: 14; v_gene: TRBV12-3/TRBV12-4
CDR3aa: CASRVPGAANYGYTF; j_gene: TRBJ1-2; abundance: many; len: 15; v_gene: TRBV6-1
CDR3aa: CASRVQGAWQPQHF; j_gene: TRBJ1-5; abundance: many; len: 14; v_gene: TRBV28
CDR3aa: CASSFQDQQYF; j_gene: TRBJ2-7; abundance: medium-sized; len: 11; v_gene: TRBV6-5
CDR3aa: CASSLAGREGLDIQYF; j_gene: TRBJ2-4; abundance: -; len: 16; v_gene: TRBV7-2
CDR3aa: CASSLDGFSEQYF; j_gene: TRBJ2-7; abundance: many; len: 13; v_gene: TRBV5-1
CDR3aa: CASSQITGTSAYEQYF; j_gene: TRBJ2-7; abundance: many; len: 16; v_gene: TRBV28
CDR3aa: CASTTQGNNQPQHF; j_gene: TRBJ1-5; abundance: many; len: 14; v_gene: TRBV12-3/TRBV12-4
CDR3aa: CASQGGSATYEQYF; j_gene: TRBJ2-7; abundance: -; len: 14; v_gene: TRBV5-5
CDR3aa: CASSLDSSYGYTF; j_gene: TRBJ1-2; abundance: many; len: 13; v_gene: TRBV5-1